Following are 18 T cell receptor beta chains from one sample sequenced in a study of blood T cells in healthy people across ages. The second PCR ran about 6 to 12 cycles with a sample-barcoded 5' primer and J-beta primers. TCRdb re-analysed the 5' RACE reads in MiXCR, keeping a single row per CDR3 protein. Among hundreds of thousands of distinct CDR3 sequences listed, around 42% were seen once. Input material: blood. All receptors derive from a man in his fifties or sixties in good health.

The CDR3 region is CAWSLRGSYNEQFF. DNA for the CDR3: TGTGCCTGGAGCCTCAGGGGATCCTACAATGAGCAGTTCTTC. The chain recombines TRBV30 with TRBJ2-1; D perhaps matches TRBD1 (6 bases). This CDR3 spans 14 amino acids. Germline V gene lookup returns CDR1 GTSNPN and CDR2 SVGIG (reference sequence). Trimming removed 3 bases from V and 1 base from J, with 10 bases in between.

The rearrangement links TRBV24-1 to TRBJ2-3, with D possibly being TRBD1 (5 bases). CDR1 KGHDR and CDR2 SFDVKD come from the germline V gene. The CDR3 covers 16 residues. V was pared by 1 base and J by 4 bases, with 14 bases between. DNA of the CDR3: TGTGCCACCAGTGATTTAGGCCAGGGTAGTCCAGATACGCAGTATTTT. Its translation: CATSDLGQGSPDTQYF.

This chain connects TRBV12-3 or TRBV12-4 to TRBJ1-1, with D possibly matching TRBD1 (5 bases). Trimming took 6 bases from V and 0 from J, leaving 11 bases between them. The CDR3 covers 14 residues. The CDR3, as DNA: TGTGCCAGCAGGCCGACAGAAATGAACACTGAAGCTTTCTTT. It yields the protein CASRPTEMNTEAFF.

The rearrangement links TRBV11-1 to TRBJ2-5, with a weak D call TRBD2 (5 bases). CDR1 and CDR2 from the germline V gene are SGHAT and FQDESV (reference sequence). The ends were cut back, 4 bases at V and 9 bases at J, with 18 bases in the middle. The CDR3 runs to 14 residues. CDR3 in DNA: TGTGCCAGCAGCTCAACCGGGAACCAAAAAGCCCAGTACTTC. This gives the protein CASSSTGNQKAQYF.

This clonotype was detected a few times. The chain uses TRBV20-1 and TRBJ2-3; weak D call: TRBD1 (5 bases). This CDR3 has 15 residues. V was clipped by 4 bases and J by 0 bases, with 14 bases between them. Germline CDR1 reads DFQATT; CDR2 reads SNEGSKA (reference sequence). The CDR3 sequence is CSATPDTESTDTQYF. For the CDR3, the DNA is TGCAGTGCTACCCCGGACACTGAGAGCACAGATACGCAGTATTTT.

This clonotype turned up a few times. This chain connects TRBV18 to TRBJ2-7, with 8 nucleotides matching TRBD1. This CDR3 is built from 16 residues. With V trimmed by 7 bases and J by 4 bases, 15 bases remained unmatched. Germline CDR1 is KGHSH and CDR2 is LQKENI. The CDR3 nucleotides are TGTGCCAGCTTGAACCGGGACAGGAGCCCAATATACGAGCAGTACTTC. This sequence encodes CASLNRDRSPIYEQYF.

CDR3: CASKNLLAGGVETQYF. The CDR3 region has the DNA TGTGCCAGCAAGAACCTATTAGCGGGAGGGGTGGAGACCCAGTACTTC. The V and J genes are TRBV12-3 or TRBV12-4 and TRBJ2-5; 11 nucleotides line up with TRBD2. J lost 5 bases, V lost 7 bases, and 12 bases had no gene match. There are 16 residues in the CDR3.

This clonotype was picked up a small number of times. The CDR3 bases are TGCAGTGTAATCGGGACAGGGGGGAGGATCTACGAGCAGTACTTC. Translation gives CSVIGTGGRIYEQYF. V usage is TRBV20-1 and J usage is TRBJ2-7, with TRBD1 identical over 11 bases. Losses at the gene ends were 7 bases for V and 3 bases for J; bases not matched to a gene: 11. The CDR3 is made up of 15 amino acids. CDR1 is DFQATT, CDR2 SNEGSKA, per germline (reference sequence).

Only a few counts were recorded for this clonotype. This rearrangement joins TRBV4-1 to TRBJ2-1; D gene unclear. Germline V CDR1 and CDR2: MGHRA, YSYEKL. The CDR3 has 16 residues. V gave up 3 bases and J gave up 8 bases, with 20 bases separating them. In DNA form, the CDR3 reads TGCGCCAGCAGCCAGGGTTCCACGAAGGCGAGGCATGAGCAGTTCTTC. Its translation is CASSQGSTKARHEQFF.

The V gene is TRBV20-1, the J gene TRBJ1-5; D remains ambiguous. Germline V lookup: CDR1 DFQATT, CDR2 SNEGSKA (reference sequence). Trimming removed 0 bases from V and 5 bases from J, with 5 bases in between. The CDR3 extends over 12 amino acids. DNA of the CDR3: TGCAGTGCTAGAGATTACGATCAGCCCCAGCATTTT. This gives the protein CSARDYDQPQHF.

This clonotype came up a few times. CDR3 sequence reads: CSAITGREGEQYF. In nucleotides, the CDR3 is TGCAGTGCAATCACGGGTAGGGAGGGCGAGCAGTACTTC. The chain has TRBV20-1 and TRBJ2-4, with 7 bases identical to TRBD2. With the DNA end fitting TRBJ2-7 better, the J assignment may be wrong. The CDR3 contains 13 residues. The germline CDR1 and CDR2 sequences are DFQATT and SNEGSKA (reference sequence).

The chain recombines TRBV7-8 with TRBJ2-3; D is undetermined. V dropped 5 bases and J dropped 11 bases, with 26 bases sitting between them. The length of the CDR3 is 16 residues. The germline CDR1 and CDR2 sequences are SGHVS and FQNEAQ. DNA for the CDR3: TGTGCCAGCAGCCCCCGGTATGAAGGGATGAGGTACGAGCAGTATTTT. This translates into CASSPRYEGMRYEQYF.

The gene calls are TRBV5-1 and TRBJ2-7; D possibly corresponds to TRBD2 (6 bases). The V end lost 2 bases, the J end lost 4 bases, and 13 bases lay between the germline ends. The CDR3 length is 14 residues. Per the germline V gene, CDR1 is SGHRS and CDR2 is YFSETQ. CDR3: CASSFGGAGYEQYF. The CDR3 DNA reads as TGCGCCAGCAGCTTTGGCGGGGCAGGGTACGAGCAGTACTTC.

The gene calls are TRBV6-1 and TRBJ2-1, with TRBD2 matching 9 bases. V lost 3 bases and J lost 6; bases outside the gene matches: 6. The CDR3 is 15 amino acids. Germline CDR1 MNHNS, CDR2 SASEGT. CDR3 residues: CASSEGLAPLNEQFF. DNA for the CDR3: TGTGCCAGCAGTGAGGGACTAGCCCCCCTCAATGAGCAGTTCTTC.

CDR3 sequence: CASSQVGGISSYEQYF. DNA of the CDR3: TGTGCCAGCAGCCAAGTTGGAGGGATAAGTAGCTACGAGCAGTACTTC. The chain couples TRBV14 to TRBJ2-7; D is possibly TRBD2 (6 bases). Germline values: CDR1 SGHDN, CDR2 FVKESK. Trimming stripped 1 base from V and 3 bases from J, with 16 bases between. The CDR3 is 16 amino acids.

CDR3 nucleotides: TGTGCCAGCAGAACAACAGGGGGCGCGAATGAAGCTTTCTTT. Encoded protein: CASRTTGGANEAFF. The rearrangement links TRBV28 to TRBJ1-1; 9 bases line up with TRBD1. The CDR3 is 14 residues long. The ends lost 6 bases at V and 7 bases at J; junction bases unmatched: 9. Germline V gene sequence: CDR1 MDHEN, CDR2 SYDVKM.

This clonotype was recorded a few times. This chain connects TRBV2 to TRBJ2-7, with D possibly being TRBD1 (5 bases). Trimming left V 0 bases short and J 0 bases short, with 6 bases between. Germline V gene data show CDR1 as SNHLY and CDR2 as FYNNEI. The CDR3 is 14 residues long. The CDR3 bases are TGTGCCAGCAGTGAAGCCGACAGCTCCTACGAGCAGTACTTC. Its protein product is CASSEADSSYEQYF.

The rearrangement joins TRBV6-5 to TRBJ2-4; D not resolved. The J call is in doubt because the DNA end fits TRBJ2-7 better. CDR3 length: 15 amino acids. Germline lookup yields CDR1 MNHEY and CDR2 SVGAGI. CDR3 sequence (DNA): TGTGCCAGCAGTTACGGTCAGGCTTTAACCTACGAGCAGTACTTC. This sequence encodes CASSYGQALTYEQYF.